Presented here are 8 T cell receptor beta chains from one specimen sequenced in a study of CD8 T cells in ankylosing spondylitis. TCRdb processed the 5' RACE reads anew with MiXCR; each CDR3 protein has one entry. The sample consists of about 220,000 distinct CDR3 sequences, approximately 20% of them appearing once. Their antigen targets remain unknown. Broader study findings: Characteristic, it appeared, of ankylosing spondylitis blood was a TCR beta motif of eight or nine highly homologous variants.

Material: blood, either unsorted or a sorted T cell fraction (not recorded which). The source is a male donor with ankylosing spondylitis.

This clonotype showed up just a few times. This chain uses TRBV11-2 with TRBJ2-1; 11 nucleotides match TRBD2. The junction had 6 bases not matched to a gene; V was cut back by 4 bases and J by 7 bases. The CDR3 is 15 amino acids. Germline V gene sequence: CDR1 SGHAT, CDR2 FQNNGV. The CDR3 reads CASSSGTSGWNEQFF. The CDR3 nucleotides read TGTGCCAGCAGCTCGGGGACTAGCGGATGGAATGAGCAGTTCTTC.

This clonotype turned up a few times. This chain links TRBV7-9 with TRBJ1-1; perhaps TRBD1 as D (6 bases). The germline gives CDR1 SEHNR, CDR2 FQNEAQ (reference sequence). The CDR3 is 15 amino acids. V shed 5 bases and J shed 1 base, with 14 bases lying between them. CDR3 sequence: CASSQTMTGNTEAFF. The CDR3 DNA reads as TGTGCCAGCAGCCAAACAATGACAGGGAACACTGAAGCTTTCTTT.

V usage is TRBV20-1 and J usage is TRBJ2-7; no firm D call. The germline V gene has CDR1 DFQATT and CDR2 SNEGSKA (reference sequence). V was clipped by 3 bases and J by 0 bases, with 18 bases between them. This CDR3 has 16 residues. The CDR3 loop reads CSASQVVTLLSYEQYF. The CDR3 region has the DNA TGCAGTGCTAGTCAGGTAGTCACTCTACTCTCCTACGAGCAGTACTTC.

The sample holds a few counts of this clonotype. The chain employs TRBV6-2 or TRBV6-3 and TRBJ2-2; 9 bases fit TRBD2. V shed 3 bases and J 6 bases; nucleotides not matched to a gene: 2. This CDR3 spans 14 amino acids. CDR1 and CDR2 (germline): MNHEY, SVGEGT. The CDR3 nucleotides read TGTGCCAGCAGTTATAGCGGGAGTCCCGGGGAGCTGTTTTTT. Translation: CASSYSGSPGELFF.

This clonotype was seen more than once but under ten times. J is TRBJ2-7 and V is TRBV30, with D maybe TRBD1 (6 bases). The germline V gene encodes CDR1 GTSNPN and CDR2 SVGIG (reference sequence). The CDR3 totals 14 residues. V was pared by 4 bases and J by 1 base, with 14 bases between. Written as DNA, the CDR3 is TGTGCCTGGAATTCAGGGGTGGGATCCTACGAGCAGTACTTC. The encoded protein is CAWNSGVGSYEQYF. Supplemented by reference TRBV30 and TRBJ2-7, the full variable domain reads SQTIHQWPATLVQPVGSPLSLECTVEGTSNPNLYWYRQAAGRGLQLLFYSVGIGQISSEVPQNLSASRPQDRQFILSSKKLLLSDSGFYLCAWNSGVGSYEQYFGPGTRLTVT.

The V call is TRBV6-5, the J call TRBJ2-1, with a possible D match to TRBD2 (5 bases). Looked up from germline, CDR1 is MNHEY and CDR2 is SVGAGI. The V end lost 6 bases, the J end lost 9 bases, and 12 bases lay between the germline ends. The CDR3 is 12 amino acids. The CDR3: CASSYSGVEQFF. The CDR3 region has the DNA TGTGCCAGCAGCTACAGCGGAGTTGAGCAGTTCTTC.

This clonotype was counted only a few times. The CDR3 is CATSDPGQGSAEQFF. The CDR3 region has the DNA TGTGCCACCAGTGATCCGGGACAGGGCTCGGCTGAGCAGTTCTTC. J is TRBJ2-1 and V is TRBV24-1; 9 bases are shared with TRBD1. The length of the CDR3 is 15 residues. V dropped 3 bases and J dropped 9; count of bases not matched to a gene: 8. The V gene's germline CDR1 is KGHDR and CDR2 SFDVKD.

V and J are TRBV20-1 and TRBJ2-3; either TRBD1 or TRBD2 may fit D (7 bases each). This CDR3 comprises 14 residues. The V gene's germline CDR1 is DFQATT and CDR2 SNEGSKA (reference sequence). The CDR3 reads CTAGGAASTDTQYF. The CDR3 region has the DNA TGCACTGCAGGGGGGGCGGCTAGCACAGATACGCAGTATTTT.